This entry lists 30 T cell receptor beta chains sequenced from one sample in a study of blood T cell repertoires in COVID-19. Clones were sequenced by immunoSEQ multiplex PCR, and TCRdb holds only the in-frame ones, with some missing. Of approximately 240,000 clones in the sample, approximately 86% were seen once. Sample: peripheral blood. The source is a woman of 80 years or more with active or convalescent COVID-19.

This chain links TRBV7-8 with TRBJ1-2; TRBD1 matches 7 bases. The CDR3 is 12 amino acids. Germline V lookup: CDR1 SGHVS, CDR2 FQNEAQ. The ends lost 5 bases at V and 7 bases at J; junction bases unmatched: 4. CDR3 DNA sequence: TGTGCCAGCAGCAAAAGACAGGGTGGCTACACCTTC. This encodes CASSKRQGGYTF.

The rearrangement uses TRBV19 and TRBJ2-3; no reliable D call. Per germline, CDR1 LNHDA and CDR2 SQIVND (reference sequence). CDR3 length: 13 residues. Trimming removed 5 bases at V and 6 bases at J, with 12 bases between. The CDR3 here is CASSGLRFDTQYF. The DNA of the CDR3 is TGTGCCAGTAGTGGCCTCCGATTCGATACGCAGTATTTT.

The chain joins TRBV27 to TRBJ2-1; 11 bases line up with TRBD2. With V trimmed by 3 bases and J by 8 bases, 9 bases remained unmatched. The germline gives CDR1 MNHEY, CDR2 SMNVEV (reference sequence). The CDR3 runs to 16 residues. DNA of the CDR3: TGTGCCAGCAGTTTCATCTCGACTAGCGGGGTCGATGAGCAGTTCTTC. Its translation is CASSFISTSGVDEQFF.

This chain joins TRBV19 and TRBJ2-1; 7 positions agree with TRBD1. The V and J ends lost 9 bases and 7 bases, in that order; junction bases with no gene match: 15. The germline gives CDR1 LNHDA, CDR2 SQIVND (reference sequence). The CDR3 is made up of 15 amino acids. The CDR3 sequence: CASQPTGQSTNEQFF. CDR3 nucleotides: TGTGCCAGCCAACCGACGGGACAGTCCACGAATGAGCAGTTCTTC.

The chain links TRBV5-1 to TRBJ1-5; no clear D. Trimming removed 3 bases from V and 3 bases from J, with 10 bases in between. The germline V gene has CDR1 SGHRS and CDR2 YFSETQ. The CDR3 runs 14 residues. CDR3 loop: CASSYGEFNQPQHF. CDR3 nucleotides: TGCGCCAGCAGCTACGGTGAATTCAATCAGCCCCAGCATTTT.

The CDR3 DNA follows: TGCGCCAGCAGCTTGACCCCTAGCGGGGGTGAGCAGTTCTTC. Translated, it gives CASSLTPSGGEQFF. The chain is built from TRBV5-1 and TRBJ2-1; 10 nucleotides agree with TRBD2. With 1 base clipped from V and 9 bases from J, the junction kept 4 bases outside the gene matches. This CDR3 comprises 14 residues. From germline, CDR1 is SGHRS and CDR2 YFSETQ.

This clone was observed once. The rearrangement joins TRBV6-1 to TRBJ2-2, with D perhaps matching TRBD2 (5 bases). The V and J ends lost 2 bases and 4 bases respectively, with 8 bases between them. The CDR3 is 14 amino acids. The germline V gene has CDR1 MNHNS and CDR2 SASEGT. CDR3: CASSEPGVTGELFF. The CDR3 coding sequence is TGTGCCAGCAGTGAACCCGGGGTCACCGGGGAGCTGTTTTTT.

A few counts support this clone. V is TRBV19 and J is TRBJ2-7, with 8 bases that match TRBD1. V lost 3 bases to trimming and J lost 9 bases; unmatched junction nucleotides: 16. The CDR3 sequence is 16 residues long. CDR1 is LNHDA, CDR2 SQIVND, per germline (reference sequence). DNA of the CDR3: TGTGCCAGTAGTATCTCCAGGGACAGGCCCGACCGGGGGCAGTACTTC. Translation: CASSISRDRPDRGQYF.

The genes are TRBV18 and TRBJ2-2; TRBD1 matches 7 bases. Germline CDR1 reads KGHSH; CDR2 reads LQKENI. Unmatched junction bases numbered 5, after V lost 4 bases and J lost 3 bases. The CDR3 loop spans 15 amino acids. CDR3 nucleotides: TGTGCCAGCTCACAACAAACAGGGGACACCGGGGAGCTGTTTTTT. This gives the protein CASSQQTGDTGELFF. Supplemented by reference TRBV18 and TRBJ2-2, the full variable domain reads NAGVMQNPRHLVRRRGQEARLRCSPMKGHSHVYWYRQLPEEGLKFMVYLQKENIIDESGMPKERFSAEFPKEGPSILRIQQVVRGDSAAYFCASSQQTGDTGELFFGEGSRLTVL.

This clone occurred a few times. This chain joins TRBV15 and TRBJ2-7; 11 bases map to TRBD2. The CDR3 spans 16 residues. The J segment lost 0 bases and the V segment lost 3 bases, leaving 4 bases of the junction unmatched. CDR1 is LNHNV and CDR2 is YYDKDF in the germline V gene (reference sequence). The CDR3 reads CATSRGGLAGSYEQYF. The CDR3 DNA reads as TGTGCCACCAGCAGGGGAGGACTAGCGGGCTCCTACGAGCAGTACTTC. Full variable domain (rest looked up from reference TRBV15 and TRBJ2-7): DAMVIQNPRYQVTQFGKPVTLSCSQTLNHNVMYWYQQKSSQAPKLLFHYYDKDFNNEADTPDNFQSRRPNTSFCFLDIRSPGLGDTAMYLCATSRGGLAGSYEQYFGPGTRLTVT.

The CDR3 here is CASSLVPTGEQYF. For the CDR3, the DNA is TGTGCCAGCAGCTTGGTCCCGACAGGGGAGCAGTACTTC. The chain links TRBV5-5 to TRBJ2-7, with 7 bases lining up with TRBD1. Germline values: CDR1 SGHKS, CDR2 YYEKEE (reference sequence). The J segment lost 7 bases and the V segment lost 0 bases, leaving 4 bases of the junction unmatched. The CDR3 is made up of 13 amino acids.

CDR3 region: CAWSVIQGYEKLFF. The CDR3 nucleotides are TGTGCCTGGAGTGTTATACAGGGGTATGAAAAACTGTTTTTT. The chain has TRBV30 and TRBJ1-4; 7 bases are shared with TRBD1. Germline values: CDR1 GTSNPN, CDR2 SVGIG (reference sequence). The CDR3 has 14 residues. The trim removed 0 bases at V and 6 bases at J, leaving 4 bases unmatched. The complete variable domain, with remaining parts taken from reference TRBV30 and TRBJ1-4, reads SQTIHQWPATLVQPVGSPLSLECTVEGTSNPNLYWYRQAAGRGLQLLFYSVGIGQISSEVPQNLSASRPQDRQFILSSKKLLLSDSGFYLCAWSVIQGYEKLFFGSGTQLSVL.

The V call is TRBV28, the J call TRBJ1-6; 8 bases align to TRBD1. The germline CDR1 and CDR2 sequences are MDHEN and SYDVKM. The CDR3 sequence is 17 residues long. V shed 5 bases, J shed 0 bases, and the junction held 6 bases outside the gene matches. The CDR3 reads CASSRRQGSSYNSPLHF. Here the CDR3 DNA reads TGTGCCAGCAGTCGAAGACAGGGGAGCTCCTATAATTCACCCCTCCACTTT.

This chain connects TRBV7-6 to TRBJ1-2, with TRBD1 identical over 12 bases. Germline CDR1 SGHVS, CDR2 FNYEAQ. CDR3 length: 15 amino acids. Unmatched junction bases numbered 3, after V lost 3 bases and J lost 4 bases. The CDR3: CASSLGQGAFYGYTF. CDR3 DNA sequence: TGTGCCAGCAGCTTGGGACAGGGGGCTTTCTATGGCTACACCTTC.

This clone was observed a few times. The chain joins TRBV5-1 to TRBJ1-1; 7 nucleotides match TRBD1. V lost 4 bases to trimming and J lost 1 base; unmatched junction nucleotides: 10. The germline gives CDR1 SGHRS, CDR2 YFSETQ. The CDR3 spans 16 residues. The CDR3 reads CASSPQGRKENTEAFF. The CDR3, as DNA: TGCGCCAGCAGCCCACAGGGGCGAAAAGAGAACACTGAAGCTTTCTTT.

Worth noting for this clone: This CDR3 is also generated by other DNA sequences in the sample. The V gene is TRBV9, the J gene TRBJ2-3; D possibly corresponds to TRBD1 (6 bases). The CDR3 is made up of 15 amino acids. V lost 0 bases, J lost 3 bases, and 11 bases lay in between. CDR1 is SGDLS and CDR2 is YYNGEE in the germline V gene. CDR3: CASSVGGGTTDTQYF. The CDR3 DNA reads as TGTGCCAGCAGCGTAGGAGGGGGTACGACAGATACGCAGTATTTT.

J is TRBJ2-3 and V is TRBV27; 14 bases map to TRBD2. J gave up 3 bases and V 5 bases, and 4 bases lay outside the gene matches. From germline, CDR1 is MNHEY and CDR2 SMNVEV (reference sequence). The CDR3 is 16 amino acids. The CDR3 is CASSRTSGRRTDTQYF. CDR3 DNA sequence: TGTGCCAGCAGTAGGACTAGCGGGAGGAGGACAGATACGCAGTATTTT.

The chain combines TRBV9 with TRBJ1-5, with 7 bases that match TRBD1. The CDR3 runs 17 residues. With V trimmed by 4 bases and J by 0 bases, 10 bases remained unmatched. In germline, CDR1 is SGDLS, CDR2 YYNGEE. This chain's CDR3 is CASSMGQKFYSNQPQHF. The CDR3 DNA is TGTGCCAGCAGCATGGGACAGAAGTTCTATAGCAATCAGCCCCAGCATTTT. Together with reference TRBV9 and TRBJ1-5, the CDR3 gives the full variable domain: DSGVTQTPKHLITATGQRVTLRCSPRSGDLSVYWYQQSLDQGLQFLIQYYNGEERAKGNILERFSAQQFPDLHSELNLSSLELGDSALYFCASSMGQKFYSNQPQHFGDGTRLSIL.

The V call is TRBV5-1, the J call TRBJ1-2; D unclear. There are 13 residues in the CDR3. V shed 1 base and J shed 5 bases, with 9 bases lying between them. Germline loops: CDR1 SGHRS, CDR2 YFSETQ. In DNA, the CDR3 is TGCGCCAGCAGCTTGTCTACCGCGTATGGCTACACCTTC. It specifies CASSLSTAYGYTF. Full variable domain (outside the CDR3, taken from reference TRBV5-1 and TRBJ1-2): KAGVTQTPRYLIKTRGQQVTLSCSPISGHRSVSWYQQTPGQGLQFLFEYFSETQRNKGNFPGRFSGRQFSNSRSEMNVSTLELGDSALYLCASSLSTAYGYTFGSGTRLTVV.

This chain uses TRBV11-3 with TRBJ2-7, with D tentatively TRBD2 (6 bases). Germline V gene sequence: CDR1 SGHNT, CDR2 YENEEA. The V gene lost 1 base and the J gene lost 3 bases, with 10 bases spanning the gap. The CDR3 totals 14 residues. CDR3 DNA: TGTGCCAGCAGCTTAGCCGGGGGACTCTACGAGCAGTACTTC. Translating gives CASSLAGGLYEQYF.

V is TRBV5-1 and J is TRBJ1-1; 10 bases fit TRBD1. V shed 1 base, J shed 0 bases, and the junction held 3 bases outside the gene matches. CDR3 length: 16 residues. The germline CDR1 and CDR2 sequences are SGHRS and YFSETQ. CDR3 DNA: TGCGCCAGCAGCTTGTTGGGACAGGGGATGAACACTGAAGCTTTCTTT. Translating it yields CASSLLGQGMNTEAFF.

V gene TRBV2 combines with J gene TRBJ1-5; TRBD1 matches at 7 bases. Germline V lookup: CDR1 SNHLY, CDR2 FYNNEI. Trimming at V came to 6 bases and at J to 5 bases, leaving 7 bases not matched to a gene. The CDR3 consists of 14 residues. The CDR3 coding sequence is TGTGCCAGCAGCGAACAGGGGTGGTATCAGCCCCAGCATTTT. Translation gives CASSEQGWYQPQHF.

The V call is TRBV7-9, the J call TRBJ2-7, with 7 bases lining up with TRBD1. V shed 4 bases, J shed 0 bases, and the junction held 6 bases outside the gene matches. The CDR3 consists of 15 residues. Germline CDR1 SEHNR, CDR2 FQNEAQ (reference sequence). Here the CDR3 reads CASSSRGTSSYEQYF. The CDR3 DNA follows: TGTGCCAGCAGCTCCAGGGGGACCTCCTCCTACGAGCAGTACTTC.

The chain links TRBV28 to TRBJ2-1; D is uncertain. The ends were cut back, 3 bases at V and 5 bases at J, with 5 bases in the middle. The CDR3 is made up of 12 amino acids. Germline V CDR1 and CDR2: MDHEN, SYDVKM. The CDR3 here is CASSFSDNEQFF. CDR3 in DNA: TGTGCCAGCAGTTTCAGTGACAATGAGCAGTTCTTC. The full variable domain, its missing parts supplied by reference TRBV28 and TRBJ2-1, is DVKVTQSSRYLVKRTGEKVFLECVQDMDHENMFWYRQDPGLGLRLIYFSYDVKMKEKGDIPEGYSVSREKKERFSLILESASTNQTSMYLCASSFSDNEQFFGPGTRLTVL.

This chain uses TRBV6-4 with TRBJ1-6; possible D gene TRBD1, 6 bases. The ends were cut back, 10 bases at V and 9 bases at J, with 19 bases in the middle. Germline CDR1 MRHNA, CDR2 SNTAGT. The CDR3 consists of 14 residues. For the CDR3, the DNA is TGTGCCAACCCCCTGGACAGTCTTCGTTCACCCCTCCACTTT. Translation gives CANPLDSLRSPLHF.

The V gene is TRBV11-2, the J gene TRBJ1-2; D is uncertain. Per germline, CDR1 SGHAT and CDR2 FQNNGV. The CDR3 sequence is 12 residues long. V was trimmed by 1 base and J by 14 bases, leaving 14 bases between them. CDR3 nucleotide sequence: TGTGCCAGCAGCTTAGTAGAAGTCCGTCGGACCTTC. As protein: CASSLVEVRRTF. Looking up the rest from reference TRBV11-2 and TRBJ1-2 gives the full variable domain: EAGVAQSPRYKIIEKRQSVAFWCNPISGHATLYWYQQILGQGPKLLIQFQNNGVVDDSQLPKDRFSAERLKGVDSTLKIQPAKLEDSAVYLCASSLVEVRRTFGSGTRLTVV.

The gene calls are TRBV28 and TRBJ2-2; TRBD2 aligns across 8 bases. Germline CDR1 MDHEN, CDR2 SYDVKM. The CDR3 runs to 16 residues. V was clipped by 1 base and J by 4 bases; unmatched bases: 5. This chain's CDR3 is CASSLYGGGTTGELFF. CDR3 coding DNA: TGTGCCAGCAGTTTATACGGGGGGGGCACCACCGGGGAGCTGTTTTTT.

This rearrangement joins TRBV2 to TRBJ2-7; D may be TRBD1 (6 bases). Per the germline V gene, CDR1 is SNHLY and CDR2 is FYNNEI. The CDR3 has 15 residues. V was pared by 8 bases and J by 1 base, with 18 bases between. The CDR3 DNA follows: TGTGCCAGCGGATCAGGGGCCCTGAGGTCCTACGAGCAGTACTTC. Its protein is CASGSGALRSYEQYF.

The CDR3 DNA reads as TGTGCCAACAGCCCGGGACTAAAAGAGACCCAGTACTTC. Residues: CANSPGLKETQYF. The genes are TRBV2 and TRBJ2-5; 7 positions agree with TRBD2. V shed 10 bases and J 3 bases; nucleotides not matched to a gene: 8. CDR1 is SNHLY, CDR2 FYNNEI, per germline. CDR3 length: 13 amino acids.

The chain employs TRBV11-2 and TRBJ1-2, with D uncertain. The germline V gene has CDR1 SGHAT and CDR2 FQNNGV. CDR3 size: 16 residues. Trimming pared 6 bases from V and 5 bases from J, leaving 22 bases between. The CDR3 sequence is CASSQLQDSRFYGYTF. The CDR3 DNA is TGTGCCAGCAGTCAACTGCAGGACTCCCGGTTTTATGGCTACACCTTC.